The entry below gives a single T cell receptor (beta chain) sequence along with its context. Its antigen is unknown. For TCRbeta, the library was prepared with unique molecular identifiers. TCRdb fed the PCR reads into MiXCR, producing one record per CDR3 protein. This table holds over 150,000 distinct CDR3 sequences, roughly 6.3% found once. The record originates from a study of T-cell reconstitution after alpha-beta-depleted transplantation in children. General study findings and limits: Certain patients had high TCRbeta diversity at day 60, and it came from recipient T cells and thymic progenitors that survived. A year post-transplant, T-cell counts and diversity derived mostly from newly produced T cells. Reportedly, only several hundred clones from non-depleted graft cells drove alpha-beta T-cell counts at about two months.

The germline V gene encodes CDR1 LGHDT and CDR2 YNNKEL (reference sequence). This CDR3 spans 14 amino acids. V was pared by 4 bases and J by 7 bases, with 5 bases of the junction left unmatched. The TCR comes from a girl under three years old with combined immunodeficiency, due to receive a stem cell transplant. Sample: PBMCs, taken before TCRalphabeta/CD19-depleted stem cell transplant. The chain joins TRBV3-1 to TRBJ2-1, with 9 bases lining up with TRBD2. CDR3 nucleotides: TGTGCCAGCAGCCTGGGTGGACTAGCGAATGAGCAGTTCTTC. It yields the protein CASSLGGLANEQFF.